The 9 T cell receptor beta chains in this list originate from one sample, sequenced in a study of CD8+ T cells in alopecia areata. Investigators isolated RNA and reverse transcribed it into cDNA to act as the sequencing template. Some clones are missing from TCRdb's copy, which holds only in-frame ones; the method was immunoSEQ multiplex PCR. The sample includes 110,000 or so clones, roughly 68% seen only once; the top ten take roughly 3.1%. The sequencing input was CD4+ T cells sorted from blood. These receptors were taken from a human donor in good health.

The J gene is TRBJ1-1, the V gene TRBV10-2; D is uncertain. Germline values: CDR1 WSHSY, CDR2 SAAADI. The length of the CDR3 is 11 residues. Trimming stripped 5 bases from V and 2 bases from J, with 3 bases between. In DNA form, the CDR3 reads TGCGCCAGCAGTATTAACACTGAAGCTTTCTTT. Translating it yields CASSINTEAFF.

This clone occurred a few times. V gene TRBV4-1 combines with J gene TRBJ1-2, with 8 nucleotides matching TRBD1. Germline V gives CDR1 MGHRA, CDR2 YSYEKL. The CDR3 consists of 15 residues. Trimming at V came to 2 bases and at J to 4 bases, leaving 6 bases not matched to a gene. The CDR3 here is CASSQRGDRSYGYTF. CDR3 DNA sequence: TGCGCCAGCAGCCAACGGGGGGACAGGAGCTATGGCTACACCTTC.

This chain connects TRBV29-1 to TRBJ1-6; the D is unclear. Germline lookup yields CDR1 SQVTM and CDR2 ANQGSEA. V lost 4 bases and J lost 8, with 12 bases in between. This CDR3 region has 13 residues. The CDR3 nucleotides read TGCAGCGTTGGGAATGGGGTTGATTCACCCCTCCACTTT. This codes for CSVGNGVDSPLHF.

The chain joins TRBV4-1 to TRBJ2-1; D is possibly TRBD2 (6 bases). The CDR3 spans 15 residues. Trimming took off 5 bases at V and 6 bases at J, with 17 bases between the two ends. The germline V gene has CDR1 MGHRA and CDR2 YSYEKL. The CDR3 DNA follows: TGCGCCAGCAGCAAACTAGCCGTCACCTTCAATGAGCAGTTCTTC. The encoded protein is CASSKLAVTFNEQFF.

The chain joins TRBV7-9 to TRBJ1-1; D gene uncertain. Germline CDR1 SEHNR, CDR2 FQNEAQ (reference sequence). The V and J ends lost 3 bases and 5 bases respectively, with 19 bases between them. The CDR3 contains 16 residues. CDR3 in amino acids: CASSLGLGLDGTEAFF. In nucleotides, the CDR3 is TGTGCCAGCAGCTTGGGCCTCGGACTGGATGGGACTGAAGCTTTCTTT.

The chain joins TRBV29-1 to TRBJ1-1; 7 positions agree with TRBD1. The V and J ends lost 4 bases and 4 bases, in that order; junction bases with no gene match: 9. The CDR3 has 14 residues. CDR1 is SQVTM and CDR2 is ANQGSEA in the germline V gene. The CDR3 is CSVVTDRVATEAFF. DNA for the CDR3: TGCAGCGTTGTCACTGACAGGGTGGCCACTGAAGCTTTCTTT. Based on the CDR3 plus reference TRBV29-1 and TRBJ1-1, the full variable domain is SAVISQKPSRDICQRGTSLTIQCQVDSQVTMMFWYRQQPGQSLTLIATANQGSEATYESGFVIDKFPISRPNLTFSTLTVSNMSPEDSSIYLCSVVTDRVATEAFFGQGTRLTVV.

This clone was counted a few times. The V call is TRBV18, the J call TRBJ2-4; no clear D gene. This CDR3 has 14 residues. Germline V gene data show CDR1 as KGHSH and CDR2 as LQKENI. Trimming removed 2 bases at V and 0 bases at J, with 5 bases between. CDR3 sequence reads: CASSPGLAKNIQYF. Written as DNA, the CDR3 is TGTGCCAGCTCACCAGGATTAGCCAAAAACATTCAGTACTTC.

This clone has just a few counts. The chain combines TRBV29-1 with TRBJ1-1; TRBD1 is a possible D gene (5 bases). Germline CDR1 and CDR2: SQVTM and ANQGSEA. The V end lost 6 bases, the J end lost 6 bases, and 14 bases lay between the germline ends. CDR3 length: 12 residues. The CDR3 loop reads CSVRGEGAEAFF. The CDR3 DNA reads as TGCAGCGTGAGGGGTGAAGGGGCTGAAGCTTTCTTT.

This clone has more than one count but fewer than ten. The chain couples TRBV29-1 to TRBJ2-5; no definite D call. V lost 4 bases and J 5 bases, leaving 11 bases between the germline ends. Germline V gives CDR1 SQVTM, CDR2 ANQGSEA. CDR3 length: 12 amino acids. CDR3 amino acids: CSVGFREETQYF. In DNA, the CDR3 is TGCAGCGTTGGATTTAGAGAGGAGACCCAGTACTTC.